This T cell receptor beta chain was found in a study of blood T cell repertoires in COVID-19. Study details: The United States, Italy and Spain supplied acute and convalescent COVID-19 samples. Sources were T cells, B-cell-depleted T cells, or PBMCs; the material itself was cDNA or gDNA.

The authors' processing: The assay estimated nucleated cells by amplifying reference gene primers. Measured with immunoSEQ multiplex PCR; TCRdb has only the in-frame clones, and not every one. The V and J calls and clone size come from that table; D and trimming were worked out from the DNA. The sample carries some 200,000 clones, around 84% recorded once. Germline V gene lookup returns CDR1 SNHLY and CDR2 FYNNEI. V lost 6 bases to trimming and J lost 2 bases; unmatched junction nucleotides: 6. This CDR3 is built from 14 residues. Material: peripheral blood. This receptor was taken from an older woman who had recovered from COVID-19. This chain links TRBV2 with TRBJ2-5; TRBD1 matches 7 bases. CDR3 residues: CASSAGTAQETQYF. The CDR3 DNA reads as TGTGCCAGCAGCGCCGGGACAGCTCAAGAGACCCAGTACTTC.